The clone carrying this T cell receptor (beta chain) appeared many times. Other DNA sequences in this sample translate to the same CDR3. Data came from immunoSEQ multiplex PCR; TCRdb stores just in-frame clones and leaves some out. The sample has about 270,000 clones, approximately 87% seen once. The V gene end was trimmed by 4 bases and the J gene end by 1 base; junction bases not matched to a gene: 0. The CDR3 contains 13 residues. CDR1 and CDR2 (germline): MNHEY, SMNVEV (reference sequence). This sample was taken from a study of blood T cell repertoires in COVID-19. Sequenced material: peripheral blood. The chain uses TRBV27 and TRBJ2-7, with TRBD1 matching 8 bases. The TCR sequence derives from a woman aged 25 to 39 with COVID-19, enrolled during active disease. CDR3 amino acids: CASSWTGSYEQYF. In nucleotides, the CDR3 is TGTGCCAGCAGTTGGACAGGGTCCTACGAGCAGTACTTC.